This T cell receptor beta chain was found in a study of cytomegalovirus exposure and HLA in healthy donors. Points from the study as a whole: In vitro work confirmed that a few CMV-associated chains recognize CMV antigens. Later, an analysis showed that TCR beta chains associated with HLA were more clonally expanded than others that were equally common. Within the data, a cluster of highly shared sequence variants was likely a sequencing artifact. Accounts indicate the classifier identified cytomegalovirus status with strong specificity and sensitivity.

CDR1 MNHEY and CDR2 SVGAGI come from the germline V gene. This CDR3 comprises 16 residues. V was pared by 2 bases and J by 4 bases, with 7 bases of the junction left unmatched. Comment on this clone: Antigen specificity is unknown.

Both 60 Vbeta primers and 13 Jbeta primers went into the PCR. The protocol was immunoSEQ multiplex PCR, while the TCRdb copy is restricted to in-frame clones and leaves out a portion. The sample holds under 200,000 clones; roughly 77% are singletons and the top ten take around 0.38%. Sample: PBMCs. This clonotype was obtained from a male donor in good health and CMV-seropositive. The rearrangement links TRBV6-5 to TRBJ1-1; TRBD1 agrees at 10 bases. The CDR3 spells CASSYGTGELGTEAFF. CDR3 coding DNA: TGTGCCAGCAGTTACGGGACAGGGGAATTGGGCACTGAAGCTTTCTTT.